Below, 32 T cell receptor beta chains from the same sample are listed, as sequenced in a study of human T cells and chemical hapten exposure. The time point here: pre-sensitization, week 0. Treatment denoted: therapeutic diphenylcyclopropenone sensitization with weekly scalp DPC. TCRdb reprocessed the RACE reads with MiXCR, giving one entry per CDR3 protein. The sample holds roughly 380,000 distinct CDR3 sequences; 4% to 6% are singletons and the top ten take just over 2.5%. The input for sequencing was whole blood, taken in connection with sensitization to the hapten diphenylcyclopropenone (DPC). These receptors originate from a woman aged 50 to 60 with alopecia areata. Some clones in this sample may be carry-over from other donors' samples.

The sample holds many counts of this clonotype. The gene calls are TRBV5-1 and TRBJ1-1; 8 bases align to TRBD1. J was trimmed by 0 bases and V by 7 bases; bases with no gene match: 20. Germline V gives CDR1 SGHRS, CDR2 YFSETQ. The CDR3 sequence is 19 residues long. CDR3 nucleotides: TGCGCCAGCTACAAAAAACCGACAGGGGAAAGAGTTTTGAACACTGAAGCTTTCTTT. This codes for CASYKKPTGERVLNTEAFF.

This clonotype came up a few times. This chain connects TRBV6-1 to TRBJ2-5; D remains ambiguous. CDR1 is MNHNS and CDR2 is SASEGT in the germline V gene. The CDR3 has 15 amino acids. The ends were cut back, 0 bases at V and 2 bases at J, with 10 bases in the middle. The CDR3 nucleotides read TGTGCCAGCAGTGAAGCGTGGCGTCCTCAAGAGACCCAGTACTTC. As protein: CASSEAWRPQETQYF.

This clonotype was observed a few times. The chain combines TRBV7-3 with TRBJ2-1, with TRBD1 identical over 8 bases. The CDR3 totals 15 residues. Germline CDR1 SGHTA, CDR2 FQGTGA. After removal of 4 bases from V and 5 bases from J, the junction contained 7 bases not matched to a gene. CDR3: CASSSGQGRNNEQFF. CDR3 DNA: TGTGCCAGCAGCTCCGGACAGGGTAGGAACAATGAGCAGTTCTTC.

The gene calls are TRBV2 and TRBJ2-4, with TRBD2 as a possible D gene (6 bases). CDR3 length: 16 amino acids. Germline V lookup: CDR1 SNHLY, CDR2 FYNNEI. Trimming took off 2 bases at V and 0 bases at J, with 11 bases between the two ends. The DNA for the CDR3 is TGTGCCAGCAGTGAACAGGGAGGAGAAGCCAAAAACATTCAGTACTTC. Translated, it gives CASSEQGGEAKNIQYF.

The chain carries TRBV20-1 and TRBJ1-1; no definite D call. This CDR3 has 8 amino acids. The germline gives CDR1 DFQATT, CDR2 SNEGSKA (reference sequence). DNA for the CDR3: TGCGGAGTCACTGAAGCTTTCTTT. As protein: CGVTEAFF.

This clonotype has just a few counts. The V and J genes are TRBV10-3 and TRBJ2-7, with a weak D call TRBD1 (7 bases). The CDR3 consists of 16 residues. Per germline, CDR1 ENHRY and CDR2 SYGVKD. Trimming left V 6 bases short and J 2 bases short, with 20 bases between. CDR3: CAISAGQNTYTYEQYF. The CDR3 DNA follows: TGTGCCATCAGCGCGGGACAGAATACTTACACCTACGAGCAGTACTTC.

This clonotype was detected many times. The J gene is TRBJ2-3, the V gene TRBV29-1; tentative D call: TRBD1 (5 bases). CDR1 is SQVTM and CDR2 is ANQGSEA in the germline V gene. The CDR3 covers 12 residues. With 7 bases removed from V and 4 bases from J, the gap between germline ends came to 12 bases. The CDR3 sequence: CSAGQGPDTQYF. The CDR3 nucleotides are TGCAGCGCAGGCCAGGGTCCAGATACGCAGTATTTT.

The sample holds many counts of this clonotype. V usage is TRBV6-5 and J usage is TRBJ2-1; D not resolved. V gave up 0 bases and J gave up 6 bases, with 12 bases separating them. This CDR3 has 15 residues. Germline values: CDR1 MNHEY, CDR2 SVGAGI. Written as DNA, the CDR3 is TGTGCCAGCAGTTACTCGAGACCTGCCCTCAATGAGCAGTTCTTC. Amino acid sequence: CASSYSRPALNEQFF.

This clonotype was counted ten times or more. The chain employs TRBV28 and TRBJ2-2; 9 bases match TRBD1. From germline, CDR1 is MDHEN and CDR2 SYDVKM. Germline trimming cut 2 bases from V and 7 bases from J; bases unmatched to any gene: 8. The CDR3 sequence is 16 residues long. CDR3 sequence reads: CASSLLGTGKIGELFF. For the CDR3, the DNA is TGTGCCAGCAGTTTACTAGGGACAGGGAAAATCGGGGAGCTGTTTTTT. Combining the CDR3 with reference TRBV28 and TRBJ2-2 gives the whole variable domain DVKVTQSSRYLVKRTGEKVFLECVQDMDHENMFWYRQDPGLGLRLIYFSYDVKMKEKGDIPEGYSVSREKKERFSLILESASTNQTSMYLCASSLLGTGKIGELFFGEGSRLTVL.

This clonotype was counted between two and nine times. The rearrangement links TRBV7-8 to TRBJ2-1; the match to TRBD2 covers 9 bases. The germline V gene encodes CDR1 SGHVS and CDR2 FQNEAQ. This CDR3 has 16 residues. After removal of 4 bases from V and 7 bases from J, the junction contained 11 bases not matched to a gene. CDR3 loop: CASSSSPGLALNEQFF. The CDR3 bases are TGTGCCAGCAGCTCAAGCCCGGGACTAGCATTGAATGAGCAGTTCTTC.

This clonotype was seen ten or more times. The chain recombines TRBV6-1 with TRBJ2-4, with D possibly matching TRBD2 (6 bases). The length of the CDR3 is 14 residues. The germline V gene encodes CDR1 MNHNS and CDR2 SASEGT. The V end was cut by 3 bases, the J end by 9 bases, with 15 bases between. The CDR3 here is CASSEPPPGGIQYF. The CDR3 DNA reads TGTGCCAGCAGTGAGCCCCCCCCCGGGGGCATTCAGTACTTC.

This rearrangement joins TRBV24-1 to TRBJ2-7; D perhaps matches TRBD1 (6 bases). Germline V gene data show CDR1 as KGHDR and CDR2 as SFDVKD. V lost 4 bases to trimming and J lost 4 bases, with 10 bases between them. The CDR3 covers 13 residues. CDR3 in DNA: TGTGCCACCAGTGAACCCGACAGGTACGAGCAGTACTTC. Protein sequence: CATSEPDRYEQYF.

This clonotype was detected ten times or more. This chain links TRBV12-3 or TRBV12-4 with TRBJ2-7; TRBD2 matches at 7 bases. The CDR3 extends over 13 amino acids. V was clipped by 7 bases and J by 8 bases; unmatched bases: 11. Here the CDR3 DNA reads TGTGCCAGCACCCTTGCGGGGGAGTTGAAGCAGTACTTC. Translation: CASTLAGELKQYF.

The V and J genes are TRBV20-1 and TRBJ1-4, with no clear D. V lost 6 bases and J lost 3, with 8 bases in between. The CDR3 runs 12 residues. Germline assignment: CDR1 DFQATT and CDR2 SNEGSKA (reference sequence). The CDR3 loop is CSATGPNEKLFF. The CDR3 nucleotides read TGCAGTGCGACGGGCCCTAATGAAAAACTGTTTTTT.

The chain has TRBV12-3 or TRBV12-4 and TRBJ1-6; the match to TRBD1 covers 7 bases. This CDR3 is 15 amino acids long. The V and J ends lost 2 bases and 6 bases, in that order; junction bases with no gene match: 4. CDR3 nucleotide sequence: TGTGCCAGCAGTTTACAGGGGGAGGGTAATTCACCCCTCCACTTT. Its protein is CASSLQGEGNSPLHF.

This clonotype was counted ten times or more. This rearrangement joins TRBV6-5 to TRBJ1-1, with D perhaps TRBD1 (6 bases). The length of the CDR3 is 15 residues. Germline V gives CDR1 MNHEY, CDR2 SVGAGI. Trimming removed 7 bases from V and 4 bases from J, with 19 bases in between. The CDR3 sequence is CASTNLQGGGTEAFF. CDR3 coding DNA: TGTGCCAGCACAAACCTCCAGGGAGGGGGCACTGAAGCTTTCTTT.

The chain links TRBV18 to TRBJ1-4, with D possibly matching TRBD1 (5 bases). Germline loops: CDR1 KGHSH, CDR2 LQKENI. Trimming cost V 2 bases and J 8 bases, with 15 bases left between them. This CDR3 spans 15 amino acids. The CDR3 protein is CASSPFAAGREKLFF. As DNA, the CDR3 is TGTGCCAGCTCACCATTCGCGGCAGGGAGGGAAAAACTGTTTTTT.

This clonotype was observed many times. CDR3 protein: CSVRSGQGAGNQPQHF. In nucleotides, the CDR3 is TGCAGTGTAAGGTCAGGACAGGGGGCCGGCAATCAGCCCCAGCATTTT. The J gene is TRBJ1-5, the V gene TRBV20-1, with TRBD1 matching over 11 bases. This CDR3 has 16 amino acids. Germline-derived CDR1 and CDR2 are DFQATT and SNEGSKA (reference sequence). V shed 7 bases, J shed 2 bases, and the junction held 10 bases outside the gene matches.

The chain combines TRBV24-1 with TRBJ1-5, with 7 bases that match TRBD1. Unmatched junction bases numbered 10, after V lost 4 bases and J lost 8 bases. Germline CDR1 is KGHDR and CDR2 is SFDVKD. The CDR3 consists of 15 residues. As DNA, the CDR3 is TGTGCCACCAGTGACCCCGAGGGAGGGGGCGAGCCCCAGCATTTT. Translated, it gives CATSDPEGGGEPQHF.

The rearrangement uses TRBV7-9 and TRBJ1-5; D ambiguous. Germline CDR1 SEHNR, CDR2 FQNEAQ (reference sequence). Trimming shortened V by 2 bases and J by 0 bases, and 11 bases separated the two germline ends. The CDR3 totals 16 residues. The CDR3 loop is CASSLWADSSNQPQHF. For the CDR3, the DNA is TGTGCCAGCAGCTTATGGGCAGACTCTAGCAATCAGCCCCAGCATTTT.

This clonotype was seen at least ten times. The J gene is TRBJ1-1, the V gene TRBV25-1; TRBD1 aligns across 8 bases. Trimming took 2 bases from V and 7 from J; bases not matched to a gene: 6. The CDR3 contains 14 residues. Germline V gene lookup returns CDR1 MGHDK and CDR2 SYGVNS. The CDR3 DNA is TGTGCCAGCAGTGAAACCAGGGGGCAGATTGAAGCTTTCTTT. Its translation: CASSETRGQIEAFF.

The J gene is TRBJ2-1, the V gene TRBV28; unclear D gene. The CDR3 is 16 amino acids. Trimming left V 6 bases short and J 4 bases short, with 19 bases between. Germline CDR1 MDHEN, CDR2 SYDVKM. The DNA for the CDR3 is TGTGCCAGCAGCCCACCCGTGGACGAGCCGTACAATGAGCAGTTCTTC. Amino acid sequence: CASSPPVDEPYNEQFF.

Many counts were recorded for this clonotype. The chain uses TRBV27 and TRBJ2-7; D perhaps matches TRBD1 (6 bases). The CDR3 extends over 15 amino acids. CDR1 and CDR2 (germline): MNHEY, SMNVEV (reference sequence). Deletions cut 8 bases from V and 5 bases from J, with 22 bases between. CDR3 in amino acids: CASSLARRGTDEQYF. The DNA of the CDR3 is TGTGCCAGCTCCCTCGCCCGCAGGGGTACCGACGAGCAGTACTTC.

This clonotype was found many times. CDR3 sequence (DNA): TGCAGCGTCAAGGGACAGAACACCGGGGAGCTGTTTTTT. Translation: CSVKGQNTGELFF. The rearrangement joins TRBV29-1 to TRBJ2-2; D is perhaps TRBD1 (6 bases). Germline lookup yields CDR1 SQVTM and CDR2 ANQGSEA. Trimming shortened V by 6 bases and J by 1 base, and 9 bases separated the two germline ends. This CDR3 has 13 amino acids.

This clonotype was counted at least ten times. The CDR3 here is CSVGLAGVEQYF. DNA of the CDR3: TGCAGCGTCGGACTAGCGGGAGTCGAGCAGTACTTC. This chain links TRBV29-1 with TRBJ2-7; TRBD2 matches 13 bases. The V gene's germline CDR1 is SQVTM and CDR2 ANQGSEA. V was pared by 6 bases and J by 6 bases, with 2 bases of the junction left unmatched. The length of the CDR3 is 12 residues.

This clonotype has at least ten counts. The chain carries TRBV7-2 and TRBJ2-1; 7 bases fit TRBD2. Germline assignment: CDR1 SGHTA and CDR2 FQGNSA. This CDR3 has 15 amino acids. The V gene end was trimmed by 3 bases and the J gene end by 2 bases; junction bases not matched to a gene: 4. CDR3 DNA: TGTGCCAGCAGCTTCGAGCGGGGTCCCTACAATGAGCAGTTCTTC. It specifies CASSFERGPYNEQFF.

The chain couples TRBV2 to TRBJ2-1, with TRBD2 matching 8 bases. The CDR3 runs to 15 residues. V was clipped by 3 bases and J by 4 bases; unmatched bases: 5. Per the germline V gene, CDR1 is SNHLY and CDR2 is FYNNEI. This CDR3 is CASSDASGPYNEQFF. The DNA of the CDR3 is TGTGCCAGCAGTGACGCTAGCGGGCCGTACAATGAGCAGTTCTTC.

This sequence joins TRBV5-1 and TRBJ2-1; a possible D gene is TRBD1 (5 bases). The CDR3 loop spans 15 amino acids. Trimming stripped 4 bases from V and 4 bases from J, with 15 bases between. Per germline, CDR1 SGHRS and CDR2 YFSETQ. The CDR3 DNA sequence: TGCGCCAGCAGCCCGACAGATTTCAGATACAATGAGCAGTTCTTC. Amino acids: CASSPTDFRYNEQFF.

This clonotype was observed a few times. J is TRBJ2-7 and V is TRBV20-1; TRBD2 aligns across 11 bases. The V gene end was trimmed by 2 bases and the J gene end by 4 bases; junction bases not matched to a gene: 4. The CDR3 is 14 amino acids. Germline loops: CDR1 DFQATT, CDR2 SNEGSKA (reference sequence). Written as DNA, the CDR3 is TGCAGTGCTAGATGGACTAGCGGGTCTTACGAGCAGTACTTC. Translated: CSARWTSGSYEQYF.

Many counts were recorded for this clonotype. The chain couples TRBV6-5 to TRBJ1-5; 7 nucleotides line up with TRBD1. The CDR3 covers 15 residues. Germline trimming cut 5 bases from V and 3 bases from J; bases unmatched to any gene: 7. Looked up from germline, CDR1 is MNHEY and CDR2 is SVGAGI. CDR3 region: CASSPGTENNQPQHF. The CDR3 coding sequence is TGTGCCAGCAGTCCCGGGACAGAAAACAATCAGCCCCAGCATTTT.

This clonotype was seen more than once but under ten times. This chain uses TRBV2 with TRBJ2-1; 7 positions agree with TRBD1. The germline V gene encodes CDR1 SNHLY and CDR2 FYNNEI. CDR3 length: 14 residues. Trimming cost V 5 bases and J 6 bases; bases outside gene matches: 7. CDR3 DNA: TGTGCCAGCAGTCCTGGCAGGGGGATCAATGAGCAGTTCTTC. Its translation: CASSPGRGINEQFF.

The table lists this clonotype with many counts. The chain carries TRBV2 and TRBJ2-3; D remains ambiguous. Looked up from germline, CDR1 is SNHLY and CDR2 is FYNNEI. CDR3 length: 15 residues. Trimming pared 4 bases from V and 3 bases from J, leaving 14 bases between. The CDR3 loop is CASSVRKVGTDTQYF. CDR3 DNA: TGTGCCAGCAGTGTAAGAAAGGTGGGGACAGATACGCAGTATTTT. The full variable domain, its missing parts supplied by reference TRBV2 and TRBJ2-3, is EPEVTQTPSHQVTQMGQEVILRCVPISNHLYFYWYRQILGQKVEFLVSFYNNEISEKSEIFDDQFSVERPDGSNFTLKIRSTKLEDSAMYFCASSVRKVGTDTQYFGPGTRLTVL.